This T cell receptor beta chain was retrieved from a study of cytomegalovirus exposure and HLA in healthy donors. Primers included in the PCR were 60 Vbeta and 13 Jbeta primers. Profiled with immunoSEQ multiplex PCR; TCRdb holds only in-frame clones, not every one. The profile shows 150,000 to 200,000 clones, approximately 79% of them singletons. Note on this clone: Its antigen is currently unknown.

Overall study findings and caveats: Researchers reported from a later analysis that most CMV-associated TCR beta chains appeared HLA-restricted. Some V segments could not be told apart, so they were left out, TRBV6-2 and TRBV6-3 among them.

Per the germline V gene, CDR1 is SGHTA and CDR2 is FQGNSA. The ends were cut back, 2 bases at V and 3 bases at J, with 10 bases in the middle. The CDR3 totals 14 residues. This TCR was sampled from a man aged 55 to 70 in good health and CMV-seronegative. The sample comprised PBMCs. The rearrangement links TRBV7-2 to TRBJ1-2; D gene unclear. The CDR3 is CASSLSPTHYGYTF. The CDR3 bases are TGTGCCAGCAGCTTATCACCTACCCACTATGGCTACACCTTC.